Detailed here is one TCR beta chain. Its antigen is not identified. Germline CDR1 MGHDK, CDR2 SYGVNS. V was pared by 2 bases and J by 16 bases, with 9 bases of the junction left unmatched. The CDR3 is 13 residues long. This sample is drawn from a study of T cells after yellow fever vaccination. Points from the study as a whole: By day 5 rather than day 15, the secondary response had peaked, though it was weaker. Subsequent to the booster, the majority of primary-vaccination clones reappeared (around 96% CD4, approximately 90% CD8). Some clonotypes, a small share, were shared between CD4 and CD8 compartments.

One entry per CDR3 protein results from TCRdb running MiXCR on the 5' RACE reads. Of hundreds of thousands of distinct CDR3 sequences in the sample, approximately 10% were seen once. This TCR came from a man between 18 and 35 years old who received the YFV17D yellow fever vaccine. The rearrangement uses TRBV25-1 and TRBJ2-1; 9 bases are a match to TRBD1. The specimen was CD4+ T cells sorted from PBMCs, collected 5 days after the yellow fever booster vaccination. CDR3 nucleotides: TGTGCCAGCAGTGAACGATTCCGGGACAGGGTATTCTTC. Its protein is CASSERFRDRVFF. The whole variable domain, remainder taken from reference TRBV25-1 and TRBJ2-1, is EADIYQTPRYLVIGTGKKITLECSQTMGHDKMYWYQQDPGMELHLIHYSYGVNSTEKGDLSSESTVSRIRTEHFPLTLESARPSHTSQYLCASSERFRDRVFFGPGTRLTVL.